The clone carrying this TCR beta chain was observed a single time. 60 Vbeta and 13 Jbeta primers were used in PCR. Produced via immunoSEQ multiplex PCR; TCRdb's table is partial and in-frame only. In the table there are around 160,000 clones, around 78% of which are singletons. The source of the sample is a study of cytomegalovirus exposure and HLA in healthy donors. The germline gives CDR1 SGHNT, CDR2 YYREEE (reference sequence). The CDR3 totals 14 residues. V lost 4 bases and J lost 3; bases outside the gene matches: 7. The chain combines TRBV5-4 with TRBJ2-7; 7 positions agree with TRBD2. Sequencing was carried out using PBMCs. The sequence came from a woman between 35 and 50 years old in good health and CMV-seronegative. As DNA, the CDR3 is TGTGCCAGCAGCCGGGTCGAGCGGGACTACGAGCAGTACTTC. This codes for CASSRVERDYEQYF.